The 31 T cell receptor beta chains presented below share a single source sample, sequenced in a study of T cell clonality in common variable immunodeficiency. Points from the study as a whole: Common variable immunodeficiency TCR beta sequences reportedly had fewer deletions and N-nucleotide insertions.

Data came from immunoSEQ multiplex PCR; TCRdb stores just in-frame clones and leaves some out. The sample contains about 20,000 clones, none of them singletons. No antigen has been assigned to these receptors. The sample comprised peripheral blood mononuclear cells. The source is a human donor with common variable immunodeficiency.

This clone has just a few counts. Read data end 3 residues before the CDR3 end; the end is taken from the germline J gene. The rearrangement joins TRBV7-6 to TRBJ2-1, with D possibly TRBD2 on 6 matching bases. Per the germline V gene, CDR1 is SGHVS and CDR2 is FNYEAQ. The CDR3 runs 16 residues. Trimming took 2 bases from V and 5 from J, leaving 16 bases between them. The CDR3 sequence is CASSLSGPSANNEQFF. The CDR3 bases that were read are TGTGCCAGCAGCTTAAGTGGGCCTAGCGCAAACAATGAG.

By sample fraction, this clone is medium-sized (0.01 to 0.1%). The read gets to within 3 residues of the CDR3 end, and the germline J gene fills in the rest. The chain recombines TRBV3-1 (or the pseudogene TRBV3-2) with TRBJ2-2, with 11 bases that match TRBD2. Germline V gene data show CDR1 as LGHDT and CDR2 as YNNKEL (reference sequence). Trimming removed 4 bases from V and 7 bases from J; junction bases left unmatched: 11. The CDR3 is 17 residues long. Partial CDR3 DNA: TGTGCCAGCAGCCGACTAGCGGGGCCAGAAACGAGCGGGGAG. As protein: CASSRLAGPETSGE. From start to end, the CDR3 is CASSRLAGPETSGELFF.

The CDR3 loop reads CASSYSSGYNEQFF. The CDR3 bases that were read are TGTGCCAGCAGTTACTCGAGCGGTTACAATGAG. The chain is built from TRBV6-2 or TRBV6-3 and TRBJ2-1; D perhaps matches TRBD2 (5 bases). The DNA ends 3 residues before the CDR3 does, and the rest of the CDR3 is filled in from the germline J gene. The CDR3 runs to 14 residues. V dropped 0 bases and J dropped 4 bases, with 7 bases sitting between them. The germline CDR1 and CDR2 sequences are MNHEY and SVGEGT.

Worth noting for this clone: The read terminates 3 residues ahead of where the CDR3 ends, so the germline J gene completes it. The chain couples TRBV7-9 to TRBJ2-5, with TRBD1 identical over 9 bases. Germline values: CDR1 SEHNR, CDR2 FQNEAQ (reference sequence). This CDR3 has 14 amino acids. V lost 5 bases to trimming and J lost 5 bases; unmatched junction nucleotides: 6. CDR3 in amino acids: CASSATGGYETQYF. The part of the CDR3 DNA that was read is TGTGCCAGCAGCGCCACAGGGGGCTATGAGACC.

This clone was recorded a few times. The read finishes 3 residues shy of the CDR3 end, and the germline J gene is used to complete it. This chain joins TRBV6-2 or TRBV6-3 and TRBJ2-7; the match to TRBD2 covers 9 bases. CDR3 length equals 14 residues. Looked up from germline, CDR1 is MNHEY and CDR2 is SVGEGT. The junction had 8 bases not matched to a gene; V was cut back by 7 bases and J by 4 bases. The covered CDR3 bases are TGTGCCAGCAATAAACTAGCGGGCGATTACGAG. The encoded protein is CASNKLAGDYE. In full, the CDR3 is CASNKLAGDYEQYF.

By sample share, this clone is medium-sized (0.01 to 0.1%). The sequenced part of the CDR3 DNA is TGTGCCAGCAGTGAAGCGGGGGGACTGCAAGAGACC. It codes for CASSEAGGLQET. The whole CDR3 protein reads CASSEAGGLQETQYF. The rearrangement uses TRBV2 and TRBJ2-5; D is perhaps TRBD2 (6 bases). The CDR3 extends 3 residues past the end of the read, so its final part is completed from the germline J gene. The V and J ends lost 0 bases and 2 bases respectively, with 10 bases between them. Per germline, CDR1 SNHLY and CDR2 FYNNEI. The CDR3 contains 15 residues.

With respect to this clone: The read halts 3 residues ahead of the CDR3 end, with the missing end drawn from the germline J gene. This sequence joins TRBV7-9 and TRBJ1-3; the D is unclear. This CDR3 is built from 14 residues. Trimming removed 2 bases at V and 4 bases at J, with 9 bases between. Germline CDR1 reads SEHNR; CDR2 reads FQNEAQ (reference sequence). CDR3 sequence: CASSLSLSGNTIYF. CDR3 bases read: TGTGCCAGCAGCTTAAGCCTGAGCGGAAACACC.

Regarding this clone: The read ends 3 residues early relative to the CDR3; the germline J gene fills the gap. V usage is TRBV7-2 and J usage is TRBJ1-2; 7 bases line up with TRBD1. The CDR3 contains 15 residues. The J segment lost 0 bases and the V segment lost 2 bases, leaving 3 bases of the junction unmatched. CDR1 and CDR2 from the germline V gene are SGHTA and FQGNSA. The CDR3 sequence: CASSLNDRANYGYTF. CDR3 bases read: TGTGCCAGCAGCTTAAATGACAGGGCTAACTATGGC. Variable domain in full (rest from reference TRBV7-2 and TRBJ1-2): GAGVSQSPSNKVTEKGKDVELRCDPISGHTALYWYRQSLGQGLEFLIYFQGNSAPDKSGLPSDRFSAERTGGSVSTLTIQRTQQEDSAVYLCASSLNDRANYGYTFGSGTRLTVV.

Comments on this clone: The read falls 3 residues short of the CDR3 end, and the missing part is taken from the germline J gene. The chain uses TRBV7-9 and TRBJ2-5, with TRBD2 as a possible D gene (5 bases). This CDR3 has 13 amino acids. Trimming stripped 4 bases from V and 4 bases from J, with 10 bases between. CDR1 is SEHNR, CDR2 FQNEAQ, per germline (reference sequence). The DNA read from the CDR3 is TGTGCCAGCAGCTCGGGGTGGGGAGAGACC. Amino acid sequence: CASSSGWGET. The complete CDR3 reads CASSSGWGETQYF.

This clone was recorded a few times. CDR3 amino acids: CASSFQGPGTDTQYF. CDR3 DNA (partial): TGTGCCAGCAGCTTTCAAGGTCCAGGGACAGATACG. This chain joins TRBV7-2 and TRBJ2-3, with a tentative D call TRBD1 (5 bases). The sequence runs out 3 residues before the end of the CDR3; the remainder is reconstructed from the germline J gene. Looked up from germline, CDR1 is SGHTA and CDR2 is FQGNSA. The CDR3 sequence is 15 residues long. Trimming shortened V by 3 bases and J by 3 bases, and 13 bases separated the two germline ends.

This clone was seen only a few times. The read comes to an end 3 residues before the CDR3 does, leaving the germline J gene to fill in the end. V and J are TRBV18 and TRBJ2-7, with TRBD1 matching over 9 bases. CDR3 length equals 14 residues. V shed 3 bases and J 4 bases; nucleotides not matched to a gene: 4. The germline gives CDR1 KGHSH, CDR2 LQKENI. This CDR3 is CASSPGQGLYEQYF. The part of the CDR3 DNA that was read is TGTGCCAGCTCACCGGGACAGGGCTTGTACGAG.

This clone showed up just a few times. The CDR3 is cut off 3 residues early in the read; its end comes from the germline J gene. The V and J genes are TRBV29-1 and TRBJ2-5, with TRBD1 matching over 7 bases. This CDR3 is built from 12 residues. V shed 7 bases and J 5 bases; nucleotides not matched to a gene: 7. The germline V gene encodes CDR1 SQVTM and CDR2 ANQGSEA. The CDR3 bases that were read are TGCAGCGCGACAGGGACGTTGGAGACC. This gives the protein CSATGTLET. The CDR3 as a whole reads CSATGTLETQYF.

This clone was detected only a few times. From the germline J gene comes the end of the CDR3, since the read stops 3 residues before it. The chain carries TRBV20-1 and TRBJ2-1; 10 bases line up with TRBD2. The V gene end was trimmed by 7 bases and the J gene end by 7 bases; junction bases not matched to a gene: 7. This CDR3 is 13 amino acids long. CDR1 and CDR2 (germline): DFQATT, SNEGSKA (reference sequence). CDR3 DNA (partial): TGCAGTGGTGTAGCGGGAGGTCGAAATGAG. It specifies CSGVAGGRNE. The CDR3 as a whole reads CSGVAGGRNEQFF.

This clone was counted only a few times. Coverage ceases 3 residues before the CDR3 finishes, and the germline J gene fills in the end. V and J are TRBV30 and TRBJ1-1; 9 bases align to TRBD1. From germline, CDR1 is GTSNPN and CDR2 SVGIG (reference sequence). The CDR3 is 17 amino acids. V gave up 3 bases and J gave up 0 bases; unmatched junction bases: 11. Incomplete CDR3 DNA: TGTGCCTGGAGGTACGGACAGGGGTCCAACATGAACACTGAA. Protein sequence: CAWRYGQGSNMNTE. The whole CDR3 protein reads CAWRYGQGSNMNTEAFF.

This clone was counted between two and nine times. The CDR3 end is not reached by the read, which stops 3 residues before it; the germline J gene fills it in. The chain couples TRBV18 to TRBJ2-6; a weak D match, TRBD2 (6 bases). The length of the CDR3 is 17 residues. Trimming removed 5 bases from V and 2 bases from J, with 16 bases in between. Germline CDR1 KGHSH, CDR2 LQKENI. The DNA read from the CDR3 is TGTGCCAGCTCAAACCTAGCGCTTTCGGCTGGGGCCAACGTC. Translating it yields CASSNLALSAGANV. The full CDR3 protein reads CASSNLALSAGANVLTF.

To note about this clone: The CDR3 end lies 3 residues beyond the end of the read and is filled in from the germline J gene. The J gene is TRBJ1-4, the V gene TRBV18; 9 positions agree with TRBD1. CDR1 and CDR2 from the germline V gene are KGHSH and LQKENI. The CDR3 is 16 amino acids. V was clipped by 4 bases and J by 5 bases; unmatched bases: 8. CDR3 protein: CASSRETGTGNEKLFF. The sequenced CDR3 bases are TGTGCCAGCTCACGAGAAACCGGGACAGGGAATGAAAAA.

A few counts support this clone. Read data end 3 residues before the CDR3 end; the end is taken from the germline J gene. This chain uses TRBV7-9 with TRBJ1-1; 9 bases map to TRBD1. CDR3 length: 14 amino acids. The V and J ends lost 5 bases and 2 bases, in that order; junction bases with no gene match: 3. Germline V CDR1 and CDR2: SEHNR, FQNEAQ (reference sequence). The CDR3 here is CASSQGQGNTEAFF. CDR3 DNA (partial): TGTGCCAGCAGCCAGGGACAGGGTAACACTGAA.

This clone was seen a few times. Read data end 3 residues before the CDR3 end; the end is taken from the germline J gene. The chain joins TRBV2 to TRBJ1-5, with 7 bases lining up with TRBD1. The CDR3 totals 15 residues. Looked up from germline, CDR1 is SNHLY and CDR2 is FYNNEI. V trimming: 3 bases; J trimming: 6 bases; junction bases outside the gene matches: 8. The covered CDR3 bases are TGTGCCAGCAGTGAGCCGGGACAGACCTTTCAGCCC. Protein: CASSEPGQTFQP. The CDR3 in its entirety is CASSEPGQTFQPQHF.

The table lists this clone with a few counts. The read finishes 3 residues shy of the CDR3 end, and the germline J gene is used to complete it. The rearrangement links TRBV7-2 to TRBJ1-2; D is undetermined. Germline CDR1 SGHTA, CDR2 FQGNSA. This CDR3 comprises 12 residues. V gave up 1 base and J gave up 7 bases, with 7 bases separating them. The CDR3 is CASSLEGLGYTF. CDR3 DNA, as far as it was read: TGTGCCAGCAGCTTAGAGGGCCTTGGC.

This clone came up a few times. The CDR3 extends 3 residues past the end of the read, so its final part is completed from the germline J gene. The chain couples TRBV7-9 to TRBJ1-4, with 7 bases fitting TRBD1. The germline V gene has CDR1 SEHNR and CDR2 FQNEAQ (reference sequence). Trimming took 5 bases from V and 5 from J; bases not matched to a gene: 8. The CDR3 runs to 15 residues. CDR3 region: CASSLGRQGNEKLFF. The CDR3 bases that were read are TGTGCCAGCAGCCTAGGTCGACAGGGAAATGAAAAA.

This clone has a handful of counts. Read coverage stops 3 residues before the CDR3 terminus; the germline J gene supplies the remainder. The rearrangement joins TRBV19 to TRBJ1-5; D uncertain. V was trimmed by 6 bases and J by 6 bases, leaving 6 bases between them. The CDR3 has 11 amino acids. CDR1 is LNHDA and CDR2 is SQIVND in the germline V gene (reference sequence). The CDR3 DNA, read in part, is TGTGCCAGTAGCTCGGGTCAGCCC. Its protein is CASSSGQP. From start to end, the CDR3 is CASSSGQPQHF.

About this clone itself: The read is 3 residues too short to cover the CDR3 end, so that end is filled in from the germline J gene. The chain combines TRBV7-8 with TRBJ1-2; 12 bases agree with TRBD1. CDR1 and CDR2 (germline): SGHVS, FQNEAQ. The CDR3 covers 15 residues. The covered CDR3 bases are TGTGCCAGCAGCTTAGTACGGGACAGGGGGCAGGGC. Its translation: CASSLVRDRGQG. The full CDR3 sequence reads CASSLVRDRGQGYTF.

This CDR3 reads CASSSRGEQYF. CDR3 DNA, as far as it was read: TGTGCCAGCTCATCACGAGGCGAG. J is TRBJ2-7 and V is TRBV18; the D is unclear. The read ends 3 residues early relative to the CDR3; the germline J gene fills the gap. The germline CDR1 and CDR2 sequences are KGHSH and LQKENI. There are 11 residues in the CDR3. Trimming removed 5 bases at V and 6 bases at J, with 8 bases between.

This clone appeared a few times. CDR3: CASSVRAGDTQYF. The covered CDR3 bases are TGTGCCAGTAGTGTAAGAGCGGGGGATACG. The chain joins TRBV19 to TRBJ2-3, with 7 bases fitting TRBD2. Coverage ceases 3 residues before the CDR3 finishes, and the germline J gene fills in the end. Trimming cost V 5 bases and J 6 bases; bases outside gene matches: 5. Germline V lookup: CDR1 LNHDA, CDR2 SQIVND (reference sequence). This CDR3 spans 13 amino acids. Combining the CDR3 with reference TRBV19 and TRBJ2-3 gives the whole variable domain DGGITQSPKYLFRKEGQNVTLSCEQNLNHDAMYWYRQDPGQGLRLIYYSQIVNDFQKGDIAEGYSVSREKKESFPLTVTSAQKNPTAFYLCASSVRAGDTQYFGPGTRLTVL.

This clone showed up just a few times. The read ends 3 residues before the CDR3 terminus; that terminus is restored from the germline J gene. The chain employs TRBV6-2 or TRBV6-3 and TRBJ2-5; TRBD2 is a possible D gene (5 bases). Germline V CDR1 and CDR2: MNHEY, SVGEGT. Trimming left V 3 bases short and J 5 bases short, with 13 bases between. The CDR3 runs to 14 residues. The CDR3: CASSYHIGGETQYF. The covered CDR3 bases are TGTGCCAGCAGTTATCACATCGGCGGGGAGACC.

On this clone: The missing CDR3 end, 3 residues past where the read stops, is filled in from the germline J gene. This chain uses TRBV7-2 with TRBJ1-2; D perhaps matches TRBD1 (5 bases). The germline CDR1 and CDR2 sequences are SGHTA and FQGNSA. The V gene lost 0 bases and the J gene lost 2 bases, with 7 bases spanning the gap. This CDR3 spans 14 amino acids. CDR3 region: CASSLATANYGYTF. The CDR3 DNA, read in part, is TGTGCCAGCAGCTTAGCGACAGCCAACTATGGC.

The CDR3 is CASSPRLAGESEQYF. The DNA read from the CDR3 is TGTGCCAGTAGTCCTCGACTAGCGGGAGAAAGCGAG. The chain combines TRBV19 with TRBJ2-7; 12 bases agree with TRBD2. The read comes to an end 3 residues before the CDR3 does, leaving the germline J gene to fill in the end. V was pared by 5 bases and J by 6 bases, with 8 bases of the junction left unmatched. The CDR3 is 15 residues long. Germline assignment: CDR1 LNHDA and CDR2 SQIVND (reference sequence). The whole variable domain, filled in from reference TRBV19 and TRBJ2-7, reads DGGITQSPKYLFRKEGQNVTLSCEQNLNHDAMYWYRQDPGQGLRLIYYSQIVNDFQKGDIAEGYSVSREKKESFPLTVTSAQKNPTAFYLCASSPRLAGESEQYFGPGTRLTVT.

This clone came up a few times. Read sequence stops 3 residues before the CDR3 end, and the germline J gene provides the missing end. This rearrangement joins TRBV7-9 to TRBJ2-1, with 7 bases fitting TRBD2. The CDR3 is 14 residues long. Germline V gene sequence: CDR1 SEHNR, CDR2 FQNEAQ (reference sequence). Unmatched junction bases numbered 3, after V lost 3 bases and J lost 4 bases. CDR3 DNA, as far as it was read: TGTGCCAGCAGCTTTCACGGGGGGTACAATGAG. This encodes CASSFHGGYNE. The complete CDR3 sequence is CASSFHGGYNEQFF.

The table lists this clone with a few counts. The read ends 3 residues shy of where the CDR3 ends; the end is completed using the germline J gene. The V gene is TRBV19, the J gene TRBJ2-7, with 10 bases that match TRBD2. The CDR3 length is 16 residues. The trim removed 4 bases at V and 6 bases at J, leaving 12 bases unmatched. Germline V gene data show CDR1 as LNHDA and CDR2 as SQIVND (reference sequence). Incomplete CDR3 DNA: TGTGCCAGTAGTACCCTAGGGGGACTAGCGTTCGGCGAG. It codes for CASSTLGGLAFGE. The full CDR3 protein is CASSTLGGLAFGEQYF.

The table lists this clone with a few counts. The read halts 3 residues ahead of the CDR3 end, with the missing end drawn from the germline J gene. The chain links TRBV6-2 or TRBV6-3 to TRBJ2-3; 7 bases align to TRBD1. The ends lost 4 bases at V and 2 bases at J; junction bases unmatched: 6. Germline assignment: CDR1 MNHEY and CDR2 SVGEGT. The CDR3 is 15 amino acids. CDR3 loop: CASSSGQLTTDTQYF. The part of the CDR3 DNA that was read is TGTGCCAGCAGTTCGGGACAGCTGACCACAGATACG.

As for this clone: The CDR3 end lies 3 residues beyond the end of the read and is filled in from the germline J gene. V and J are TRBV7-2 and TRBJ2-3; TRBD1 agrees at 11 bases. Germline V CDR1 and CDR2: SGHTA, FQGNSA. The CDR3 length is 14 residues. The V and J ends lost 5 bases and 3 bases, in that order; junction bases with no gene match: 1. The sequenced part of the CDR3 DNA is TGTGCCAGCAGCCGGGACAGGGGGACAGATACG. This sequence encodes CASSRDRGTDT. The full CDR3 protein is CASSRDRGTDTQYF.